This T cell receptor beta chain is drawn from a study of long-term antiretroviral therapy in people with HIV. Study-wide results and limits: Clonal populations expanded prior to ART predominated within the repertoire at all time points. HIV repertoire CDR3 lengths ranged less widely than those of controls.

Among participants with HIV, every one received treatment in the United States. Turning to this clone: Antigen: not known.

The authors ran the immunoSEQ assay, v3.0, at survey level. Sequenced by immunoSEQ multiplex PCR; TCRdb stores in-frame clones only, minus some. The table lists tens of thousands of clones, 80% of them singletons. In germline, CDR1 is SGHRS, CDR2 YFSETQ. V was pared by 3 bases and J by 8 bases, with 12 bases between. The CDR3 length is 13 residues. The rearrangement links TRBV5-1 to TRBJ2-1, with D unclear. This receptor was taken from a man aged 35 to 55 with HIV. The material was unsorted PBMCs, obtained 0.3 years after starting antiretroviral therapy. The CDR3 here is CASSSQGRDEQFF. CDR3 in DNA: TGCGCCAGCAGCTCCCAAGGACGGGATGAGCAGTTCTTC.